The 32 T cell receptor beta chains listed next were all sequenced from one sample in a study of blood T cells in healthy people across ages. The authors ran a second PCR of about 7 to 12 cycles using a sample-barcoded 5' primer and a J-beta primer mix. TCRdb passed the 5' RACE reads through MiXCR, listing each CDR3 protein once. Among 1.2 million to 1.5 million distinct CDR3 sequences listed, 55% to 75% were seen once. The sequenced material came from blood. The receptors shown here come from a man younger than 35 in good health.

V gene TRBV29-1 combines with J gene TRBJ2-3; possibly TRBD2 for D (5 bases). The CDR3 runs 17 residues. Trimming shortened V by 4 bases and J by 0 bases, and 20 bases separated the two germline ends. The V gene's germline CDR1 is SQVTM and CDR2 ANQGSEA. The CDR3 coding sequence is TGCAGCGTTGGTTTCGTAGCAGGCGGGTATAGCACAGATACGCAGTATTTT. Translated, it gives CSVGFVAGGYSTDTQYF.

This clonotype has more than one count but fewer than ten. The rearrangement joins TRBV6-6 to TRBJ1-2; the D is unclear. V was shortened by 6 bases and J by 6 bases, with 8 bases between the two germline ends. CDR1 and CDR2 from the germline V gene are MNHNY and SVGAGI (reference sequence). The CDR3 covers 11 residues. CDR3 protein: CASSLKDGYTF. The CDR3 nucleotides read TGTGCCAGCAGCCTCAAGGATGGCTACACCTTC.

The gene calls are TRBV7-9 and TRBJ2-3; TRBD1 agrees at 7 bases. The CDR3 runs to 15 residues. Germline lookup yields CDR1 SEHNR and CDR2 FQNEAQ (reference sequence). V shed 6 bases, J shed 2 bases, and the junction held 8 bases outside the gene matches. The CDR3 spells CASSSGQEATDTQYF. As DNA, the CDR3 is TGTGCCAGCAGTTCTGGACAGGAGGCCACAGATACGCAGTATTTT.

V is TRBV20-1 and J is TRBJ2-1; TRBD2 matches 8 bases. The CDR3 length is 15 residues. Germline lookup yields CDR1 DFQATT and CDR2 SNEGSKA (reference sequence). The junction had 9 bases not matched to a gene; V was cut back by 0 bases and J by 8 bases. The CDR3 nucleotides read TGCAGTGCTAGAGAGCTTACGCGGGAGGTCGATGAGCAGTTCTTC. It is translated as CSARELTREVDEQFF.

This clonotype showed up just once. V is TRBV7-2 and J is TRBJ1-6; no clear D. CDR3 length: 13 amino acids. Trimming took off 7 bases at V and 9 bases at J, with 13 bases between the two ends. Germline lookup yields CDR1 SGHTA and CDR2 FQGNSA. CDR3 DNA: TGTGCCAGCAATAACGGCTGGGCTTCACCCCTCCACTTT. It yields the protein CASNNGWASPLHF.

V is TRBV4-2 and J is TRBJ2-3; 8 nucleotides match TRBD2. V lost 4 bases and J lost 4; bases outside the gene matches: 7. CDR3 length equals 15 residues. Germline CDR1 reads LGHNA; CDR2 reads YNFKEQ. CDR3 nucleotide sequence: TGTGCCAGCAGCCTGCTAGCGGGTGATGCAGATACGCAGTATTTT. This codes for CASSLLAGDADTQYF.

This chain connects TRBV5-1 to TRBJ2-7; a weak D match, TRBD2 (6 bases). CDR1 and CDR2 from the germline V gene are SGHRS and YFSETQ. Trimming cost V 4 bases and J 7 bases, with 21 bases left between them. This CDR3 has 15 amino acids. The CDR3 DNA sequence: TGCGCCAGCAGCATCCTTAGCGGACAACTGCGGGAGCAGTACTTC. Translation: CASSILSGQLREQYF. Using reference TRBV5-1 and TRBJ2-7 for the parts outside the CDR3, the full variable domain is KAGVTQTPRYLIKTRGQQVTLSCSPISGHRSVSWYQQTPGQGLQFLFEYFSETQRNKGNFPGRFSGRQFSNSRSEMNVSTLELGDSALYLCASSILSGQLREQYFGPGTRLTVT.

This clonotype has a handful of counts. The gene calls are TRBV12-3 or TRBV12-4 and TRBJ1-2, with 7 bases aligning to TRBD1. The CDR3 has 14 residues. V dropped 4 bases and J dropped 6; count of bases not matched to a gene: 8. The CDR3 loop is CASSSPGQIDGYTF. The DNA for the CDR3 is TGTGCCAGCAGTTCCCCGGGACAGATCGATGGCTACACCTTC.

With regard to this clonotype: At one boundary the junction diverges from the germline segment, which might be a read error. V usage is TRBV7-9 and J usage is TRBJ1-2, with D tentatively TRBD1 (5 bases). The CDR3 is 14 residues long. Germline loops: CDR1 SEHNR, CDR2 FQNEAQ (reference sequence). CDR3 region: CVSSEDRWGYGYTF. The CDR3 DNA sequence: TGTGTCAGCAGCGAAGACAGATGGGGATATGGCTACACCTTC.

This clonotype has only a few counts. The rearrangement links TRBV6-5 to TRBJ2-3; 8 bases are a match to TRBD2. Germline-derived CDR1 and CDR2 are MNHEY and SVGAGI. The J segment lost 4 bases and the V segment lost 6 bases, leaving 6 bases of the junction unmatched. The CDR3 runs to 14 residues. CDR3 coding DNA: TGTGCCAGCAGCCCCACTAGCGGAGCAGATACGCAGTATTTT. Its protein product is CASSPTSGADTQYF.

Remarks on this clonotype: A clone one base away is much larger, so this may be a read error. The chain couples TRBV7-9 to TRBJ1-2; 9 nucleotides line up with TRBD1. V lost 8 bases, J lost 2 bases, and 6 bases stayed unmatched. The CDR3 has 14 residues. From germline, CDR1 is SEHNR and CDR2 FQNEAQ (reference sequence). The CDR3 DNA sequence: TGTGCCAGCGGCTCCGGGACAGGGAACTATGGCTACACCTTC. Amino acids: CASGSGTGNYGYTF.

V gene TRBV12-3 or TRBV12-4 combines with J gene TRBJ2-5; 9 nucleotides line up with TRBD2. Near its end, the DNA agrees better with TRBJ2-4, so the J call may be wrong. The CDR3 is 16 amino acids. CDR3 coding DNA: TGTGCCAGCAGTTTTGGGGCTAGCGGGATAGTAAACATTCAGTACTTC. Its protein product is CASSFGASGIVNIQYF.

The CDR3 coding sequence is TGTGCCAGCAGCTTCCCCGGGACAGGGTACAATGAGCAGTTCTTC. This codes for CASSFPGTGYNEQFF. V gene TRBV7-9 combines with J gene TRBJ2-1; 9 bases line up with TRBD1. This CDR3 contains 15 residues. J gave up 4 bases and V 3 bases, and 4 bases lay outside the gene matches. The germline V gene encodes CDR1 SEHNR and CDR2 FQNEAQ (reference sequence).

The rearrangement joins TRBV5-1 to TRBJ2-7; 14 bases match TRBD2. This CDR3 contains 15 residues. Germline V lookup: CDR1 SGHRS, CDR2 YFSETQ. Trimming took 5 bases from V and 3 from J; bases not matched to a gene: 4. The CDR3 sequence: CASRTSGRAGYEQYF. As DNA, the CDR3 is TGCGCCAGCAGGACTAGCGGGAGGGCCGGCTACGAGCAGTACTTC.

This clonotype was observed once. The V gene is TRBV6-5, the J gene TRBJ1-1; no clear D gene. CDR1 is MNHEY, CDR2 SVGAGI, per germline. The CDR3 spans 11 residues. V gave up 6 bases and J gave up 7 bases, with 9 bases separating them. The CDR3 DNA sequence: TGTGCCAGCAGGCGGCAGAGTGAAGCTTTCTTT. Translation gives CASRRQSEAFF.

Only a few counts were recorded for this clonotype. The chain joins TRBV6-2 or TRBV6-3 to TRBJ2-4, with a weak D call TRBD2 (5 bases). Germline CDR1 MNHEY, CDR2 SVGEGT. CDR3 length: 14 residues. V gave up 0 bases and J gave up 13 bases, with 16 bases separating them. CDR3 coding DNA: TGTGCCAGCAGTTACTCGAGGGCATATAACGGGCAGTACTTC. It is translated as CASSYSRAYNGQYF.

The CDR3 sequence: CASRPKGVGYTF. The CDR3 bases are TGTGCCAGCAGACCCAAGGGCGTAGGCTACACCTTC. The chain uses TRBV5-5 and TRBJ1-2; D call uncertain. Trimming took 5 bases from V and 8 from J, leaving 13 bases between them. The V gene's germline CDR1 is SGHKS and CDR2 YYEKEE (reference sequence). This CDR3 has 12 residues.

V gene TRBV5-6 combines with J gene TRBJ2-5, with D uncertain. CDR1 and CDR2 from the germline V gene are SGHDT and YYEEEE. The CDR3 is 14 amino acids. Trimming removed 0 bases at V and 2 bases at J, with 8 bases between. CDR3 amino acids: CASSLGSRQETQYF. The CDR3 nucleotides read TGTGCCAGCAGCTTGGGGTCGAGACAAGAGACCCAGTACTTC.

The chain is built from TRBV10-1 and TRBJ2-1; D is unresolved. V was shortened by 4 bases and J by 5 bases, with 12 bases between the two germline ends. The CDR3 spans 14 residues. CDR1 is WNHNN and CDR2 is SYGVQD in the germline V gene (reference sequence). CDR3 sequence reads: CASSGRRRDNEQFF. As DNA, the CDR3 is TGCGCCAGCAGTGGTAGGCGACGGGACAATGAGCAGTTCTTC.

The chain couples TRBV3-1 to TRBJ2-7; D is perhaps TRBD2 (5 bases). V lost 1 base, J lost 3 bases, and 7 bases lay in between. This CDR3 has 13 residues. Germline CDR1 reads LGHDT; CDR2 reads YNNKEL (reference sequence). The chain's CDR3 is CASSQGEFYEQYF. CDR3 DNA sequence: TGTGCCAGCAGCCAAGGGGAGTTCTACGAGCAGTACTTC.

A few counts support this clonotype. The V call is TRBV29-1, the J call TRBJ2-1; D is unresolved. Germline lookup yields CDR1 SQVTM and CDR2 ANQGSEA. The germline V and J ends were trimmed by 0 bases and 9 bases, with 12 bases remaining between them. The CDR3 is 13 residues long. Here the CDR3 reads CSVEDRAWGEQFF. DNA for the CDR3: TGCAGCGTTGAAGATCGGGCTTGGGGTGAGCAGTTCTTC.

The chain joins TRBV12-3 or TRBV12-4 to TRBJ2-5, with 7 bases lining up with TRBD1. J gave up 4 bases and V 1 base, and 6 bases lay outside the gene matches. This CDR3 region has 15 residues. The CDR3 region has the DNA TGTGCCAGCAGTTTAGTAGCTGGGACAGTAGAGACCCAGTACTTC. Amino acid sequence: CASSLVAGTVETQYF.

The chain couples TRBV29-1 to TRBJ2-7, with D possibly being TRBD1 or TRBD2 (5 bases each). V was clipped by 4 bases and J by 1 base, with 14 bases between them. Germline assignment: CDR1 SQVTM and CDR2 ANQGSEA. This CDR3 is 14 amino acids long. The CDR3 DNA is TGCAGCGTTGTACAGGCGGGTCAATCCTACGAGCAGTACTTC. This gives the protein CSVVQAGQSYEQYF.

The rearrangement links TRBV29-1 to TRBJ2-2; D remains ambiguous. This CDR3 region has 15 residues. Trimming cost V 5 bases and J 6 bases, with 19 bases left between them. Germline CDR1 and CDR2: SQVTM and ANQGSEA. CDR3 DNA: TGCAGCGTTTCCATCCGGGCCACAAGGTCCGGGGAGCTGTTTTTT. Translated: CSVSIRATRSGELFF.

V and J are TRBV2 and TRBJ2-4; D remains ambiguous. The germline gives CDR1 SNHLY, CDR2 FYNNEI. The CDR3 runs 9 residues. V lost 6 bases and J 13 bases, leaving 7 bases between the germline ends. CDR3 in DNA: TGTGCCAGCAGGTCTCAGCAGTACTTC. This codes for CASRSQQYF.

The chain carries TRBV28 and TRBJ2-2; either TRBD1 or TRBD2 may supply D (5 bases each). The CDR3 loop spans 15 amino acids. V gave up 5 bases and J gave up 6 bases, with 16 bases separating them. Looked up from germline, CDR1 is MDHEN and CDR2 is SYDVKM. The CDR3 sequence: CASSIAGTMAGELFF. CDR3 DNA sequence: TGTGCCAGCAGTATAGCAGGGACGATGGCCGGGGAGCTGTTTTTT.

The chain joins TRBV7-9 to TRBJ1-6; D not resolved. Germline-derived CDR1 and CDR2 are SEHNR and FQNEAQ (reference sequence). This CDR3 is 15 amino acids long. V dropped 4 bases and J dropped 8 bases, with 15 bases sitting between them. CDR3 bases: TGTGCCAGCAGCTACCTCAGGACGGATTATTCACCCCTCCACTTT. Protein sequence: CASSYLRTDYSPLHF.

The chain uses TRBV4-3 and TRBJ2-5; possible D gene TRBD1, 5 bases. The closer fit of TRBJ2-7 to the DNA end suggests the J call may be wrong. The germline V gene encodes CDR1 LGHNA and CDR2 YSLEER. This CDR3 has 15 residues. The CDR3 DNA is TGCGCCAGCAGCCAAGATGAACAGGCTGGCTACGAGCAGTACTTC. Its protein is CASSQDEQAGYEQYF.

This CDR3 reads CASSIRGFNEQFF. The CDR3 DNA sequence: TGCGCCAGCAGCATCCGGGGGTTCAATGAGCAGTTCTTC. The chain joins TRBV5-1 to TRBJ2-1; D is perhaps TRBD2 (6 bases). The germline V gene has CDR1 SGHRS and CDR2 YFSETQ. The ends were cut back, 4 bases at V and 6 bases at J, with 11 bases in the middle. The CDR3 loop spans 13 amino acids.

This chain uses TRBV11-3 with TRBJ2-7; D possibly corresponds to TRBD1 (6 bases). This CDR3 is 13 amino acids long. Trimming removed 2 bases from V and 7 bases from J, with 12 bases in between. Looked up from germline, CDR1 is SGHNT and CDR2 is YENEEA. The CDR3 sequence is CASSLPGQNEQYF. For the CDR3, the DNA is TGTGCCAGCAGCTTACCTGGACAGAATGAGCAGTACTTC.

V and J are TRBV20-1 and TRBJ2-7, with D unresolved. Trimming left V 3 bases short and J 3 bases short, with 9 bases between. The CDR3 loop spans 12 amino acids. CDR1 DFQATT and CDR2 SNEGSKA come from the germline V gene (reference sequence). In DNA, the CDR3 is TGCAGTGCTAGCCGTACGGGCTACGAGCAGTACTTC. Protein: CSASRTGYEQYF.

J is TRBJ1-2 and V is TRBV7-8, with D tentatively TRBD1 (5 bases). The V and J ends lost 1 base and 4 bases respectively, with 19 bases between them. The germline gives CDR1 SGHVS, CDR2 FQNEAQ. The CDR3 loop spans 17 amino acids. The CDR3, as DNA: TGTGCCAGCAGCTTAGTAGCGGCAGGGTCAGGACGCTATGGCTACACCTTC. It encodes CASSLVAAGSGRYGYTF.